This T cell receptor (beta chain) was obtained from a study of T cells after yellow fever vaccination. This clonotype was recorded many times. J was trimmed by 4 bases and V by 7 bases; bases with no gene match: 12. In germline, CDR1 is KGHDR, CDR2 SFDVKD. CDR3 size: 15 residues. One entry per CDR3 protein results from TCRdb running MiXCR on the 5' RACE reads. The sample contains around 160,000 distinct CDR3 sequences, around 7% of which appear only once. The material was CD4+ T cells sorted from PBMCs, obtained more than 4 days after the first yellow fever vaccination. This clonotype originated in a man between 18 and 29 years old who received the YFV17D yellow fever vaccine. The V gene is TRBV24-1, the J gene TRBJ2-7; 7 nucleotides align to TRBD1. In DNA form, the CDR3 reads TGTGCCACCAGGCTACTTCGGACAGGCTTATACGAGCAGTACGTC. This translates into CATRLLRTGLYEQYV.